The 16 T cell receptor beta chains below come from one sample, sequenced in a study of T cell repertoires in ileal Crohn's disease. Clones were read by immunoSEQ multiplex PCR, and TCRdb kept only the in-frame ones, dropping some. This table holds fewer than 5,500 clones, 82% found once. The sample consisted of ileal tissue. These receptors were taken from an adult with Crohn's disease.

J is TRBJ1-2 and V is TRBV6-6; no reliable D call. The CDR3 spans 13 residues. Germline-derived CDR1 and CDR2 are MNHNY and SVGAGI (reference sequence). V gave up 2 bases and J gave up 8 bases, with 12 bases separating them. This CDR3 reads CASSYEGKYGYTF. CDR3 sequence (DNA): TGTGCCAGCAGTTACGAGGGCAAGTACGGCTACACCTTC.

The genes are TRBV5-4 and TRBJ2-3, with a tentative D call TRBD1 (5 bases). Germline V gene data show CDR1 as SGHNT and CDR2 as YYREEE (reference sequence). This CDR3 has 15 amino acids. The ends were cut back, 0 bases at V and 6 bases at J, with 14 bases in the middle. The CDR3 protein is CASSLGALGADTQYF. The DNA for the CDR3 is TGTGCCAGCAGCTTGGGAGCGCTAGGGGCGGATACGCAGTATTTT.

This chain connects TRBV7-2 to TRBJ1-1, with TRBD1 matching 7 bases. The CDR3 covers 13 residues. The junction had 7 bases not matched to a gene; V was cut back by 1 base and J by 11 bases. Germline assignment: CDR1 SGHTA and CDR2 FQGNSA. The chain's CDR3 is CASSLGGQLQAFF. CDR3 in DNA: TGTGCCAGCAGCTTAGGGGGACAGTTACAGGCTTTCTTT.

The V gene is TRBV28, the J gene TRBJ2-6, with 7 nucleotides matching TRBD1. CDR1 and CDR2 (germline): MDHEN, SYDVKM. The V and J ends lost 11 bases and 4 bases, in that order; junction bases with no gene match: 5. The CDR3 sequence is 13 residues long. In DNA, the CDR3 is TGTGCCGCACAGGGGTTAGGGGCCAACGTCCTGACTTTC. Its translation: CAAQGLGANVLTF.

The chain employs TRBV6-1 and TRBJ2-3, with 8 positions matching TRBD1. Looked up from germline, CDR1 is MNHNS and CDR2 is SASEGT. This CDR3 comprises 15 residues. J lost 1 base, V lost 4 bases, and 4 bases had no gene match. CDR3 protein: CASSAIQGGTDTQYF. The CDR3 nucleotides are TGTGCCAGCAGTGCAATACAGGGGGGCACAGATACGCAGTATTTT.

The chain is built from TRBV5-1 and TRBJ1-1; D might be TRBD1 (5 bases). The CDR3 runs to 15 residues. Germline lookup yields CDR1 SGHRS and CDR2 YFSETQ. Trimming removed 4 bases at V and 1 base at J, with 14 bases between. The DNA for the CDR3 is TGCGCCAGCAGCCGGCAGGGATTCGGGAACACTGAAGCTTTCTTT. Translated: CASSRQGFGNTEAFF.

The chain recombines TRBV28 with TRBJ1-1; D unresolved. From germline, CDR1 is MDHEN and CDR2 SYDVKM. CDR3 size: 15 residues. Trimming took off 8 bases at V and 1 base at J, with 17 bases between the two ends. CDR3 amino acids: CASLRRVPQNTEAFF. The DNA of the CDR3 is TGTGCCAGCTTACGACGGGTACCCCAGAACACTGAAGCTTTCTTT.

CDR3 sequence: CAWMTGTTNEKLFF. As DNA, the CDR3 is TGTGCCTGGATGACAGGGACAACTAATGAAAAACTGTTTTTT. V gene TRBV30 combines with J gene TRBJ1-4, with TRBD1 matching over 7 bases. This CDR3 is 14 amino acids long. CDR1 is GTSNPN and CDR2 is SVGIG in the germline V gene (reference sequence). Germline trimming cut 4 bases from V and 0 bases from J; bases unmatched to any gene: 2.

V and J are TRBV5-1 and TRBJ2-7; TRBD1 matches 9 bases. In germline, CDR1 is SGHRS, CDR2 YFSETQ. J lost 4 bases, V lost 4 bases, and 6 bases had no gene match. This CDR3 region has 14 residues. DNA for the CDR3: TGCGCCAGCAGCCCACGGACAGGGGCGTACGAGCAGTACTTC. Protein: CASSPRTGAYEQYF.

This clone was detected only once. The chain couples TRBV2 to TRBJ1-5, with D perhaps matching TRBD1 (6 bases). Trimming took 6 bases from V and 4 from J, leaving 10 bases between them. Germline CDR1 is SNHLY and CDR2 is FYNNEI. The CDR3 consists of 13 residues. For the CDR3, the DNA is TGTGCCAGCAGGGAGACAGGTAATCAGCCCCAGCATTTT. Encoded protein: CASRETGNQPQHF.

The J gene is TRBJ1-4, the V gene TRBV7-2; no firm D call. Trimming left V 5 bases short and J 7 bases short, with 8 bases between. In germline, CDR1 is SGHTA, CDR2 FQGNSA. The CDR3 has 12 residues. The CDR3 is CASSPNGEKLFF. The CDR3 region has the DNA TGTGCCAGCAGCCCAAACGGTGAAAAACTGTTTTTT.

The chain couples TRBV5-6 to TRBJ1-1; the D gene is possibly TRBD1 (6 bases). The CDR3 is 16 residues long. The ends were cut back, 0 bases at V and 2 bases at J, with 14 bases in the middle. Germline V gives CDR1 SGHDT, CDR2 YYEEEE. CDR3 sequence: CASSLDWAGVNTEAFF. The CDR3 nucleotides read TGTGCCAGCAGCTTGGACTGGGCAGGGGTAAACACTGAAGCTTTCTTT.

The chain carries TRBV5-1 and TRBJ2-3; 8 bases are shared with TRBD1. V lost 4 bases to trimming and J lost 5 bases; unmatched junction nucleotides: 6. CDR3 length equals 14 residues. The germline V gene has CDR1 SGHRS and CDR2 YFSETQ. Here the CDR3 DNA reads TGCGCCAGCAGCCCAGGACAGGGCGAAGATACGCAGTATTTT. It translates to CASSPGQGEDTQYF.

The rearrangement uses TRBV7-2 and TRBJ2-7; D is perhaps TRBD2 (5 bases). V shed 1 base and J shed 3 bases, with 16 bases lying between them. The CDR3 contains 16 residues. CDR1 SGHTA and CDR2 FQGNSA come from the germline V gene. The CDR3 DNA reads as TGTGCCAGCAGCTTAGAGCTAGGTGAGGGTCGCTACGAGCAGTACTTC. Translating it yields CASSLELGEGRYEQYF.

The rearrangement links TRBV28 to TRBJ2-5; TRBD2 might be the D (6 bases). Germline V gives CDR1 MDHEN, CDR2 SYDVKM. V lost 2 bases and J lost 5, with 15 bases in between. The CDR3 has 15 amino acids. The CDR3 loop is CASSLRVGGGETQYF. The CDR3, as DNA: TGTGCCAGCAGTTTAAGGGTGGGGGGAGGTGAGACCCAGTACTTC. The variable domain in full, with the rest retrieved from reference TRBV28 and TRBJ2-5, is DVKVTQSSRYLVKRTGEKVFLECVQDMDHENMFWYRQDPGLGLRLIYFSYDVKMKEKGDIPEGYSVSREKKERFSLILESASTNQTSMYLCASSLRVGGGETQYFGPGTRLLVL.

CDR3 sequence reads: CASGPPGLPKGHQPQHF. For the CDR3, the DNA is TGTGCTAGTGGCCCCCCGGGACTACCAAAAGGGCATCAGCCCCAGCATTTT. The chain combines TRBV12-5 with TRBJ1-5; maybe TRBD1 (5 bases). The CDR3 runs to 17 residues. Trimming left V 6 bases short and J 5 bases short, with 23 bases between. Germline values: CDR1 LGHNT, CDR2 FRNRAP. Full variable domain (rest looked up from reference TRBV12-5 and TRBJ1-5): DARVTQTPRHKVTEMGQEVTMRCQPILGHNTVFWYRQTMMQGLELLAYFRNRAPLDDSGMPKDRFSAEMPDATLATLKIQPSEPRDSAVYFCASGPPGLPKGHQPQHFGDGTRLSIL.